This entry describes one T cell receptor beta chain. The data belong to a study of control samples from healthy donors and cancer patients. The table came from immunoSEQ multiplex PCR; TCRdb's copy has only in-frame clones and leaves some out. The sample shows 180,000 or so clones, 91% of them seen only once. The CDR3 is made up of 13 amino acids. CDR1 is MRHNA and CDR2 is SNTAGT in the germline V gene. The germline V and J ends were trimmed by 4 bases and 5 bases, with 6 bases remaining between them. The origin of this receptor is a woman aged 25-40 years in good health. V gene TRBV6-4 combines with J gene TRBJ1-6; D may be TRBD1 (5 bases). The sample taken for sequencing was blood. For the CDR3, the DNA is TGTGCCAGCAGTGGGGGGGATAATTCACCCCTCCACTTT. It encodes CASSGGDNSPLHF.